Below, 2 T cell receptor beta chains from the same sample are listed, as sequenced in a study of OX40 agonist ivuxolimab in advanced cancers. Libraries were prepared by immunoSEQ multiplex PCR; TCRdb keeps only in-frame clonotypes and omits some of them. The sample holds some 150,000 clones, under 95% seen once. Material: CD4+ or CD8+ T cells sorted from blood, obtained in a trial of the OX40 agonist ivuxolimab. All receptors come from an adult with an advanced solid tumor such as melanoma, head and neck, liver or kidney cancer.

CDR3 in DNA: TGTGCCAGCAGCTTAGGACTAGCGGGAAAATACAATGAGCAGTTCTTC. It specifies CASSLGLAGKYNEQFF. This chain uses TRBV7-9 with TRBJ2-1; 11 bases map to TRBD2. V gave up 1 base and J gave up 4 bases; unmatched junction bases: 3. From germline, CDR1 is SEHNR and CDR2 FQNEAQ (reference sequence). The CDR3 length is 16 residues.

CDR3 bases: TGTGCCAGCAGCTTAGGGGCTAGCGGGGTGGCAGATACGCAGTATTTT. As protein: CASSLGASGVADTQYF. V is TRBV11-2 and J is TRBJ2-3; TRBD2 agrees at 9 bases. The CDR3 length is 16 residues. V shed 1 base, J shed 4 bases, and the junction held 6 bases outside the gene matches. Germline values: CDR1 SGHAT, CDR2 FQNNGV. The variable domain in full, with the rest retrieved from reference TRBV11-2 and TRBJ2-3, is EAGVAQSPRYKIIEKRQSVAFWCNPISGHATLYWYQQILGQGPKLLIQFQNNGVVDDSQLPKDRFSAERLKGVDSTLKIQPAKLEDSAVYLCASSLGASGVADTQYFGPGTRLTVL.